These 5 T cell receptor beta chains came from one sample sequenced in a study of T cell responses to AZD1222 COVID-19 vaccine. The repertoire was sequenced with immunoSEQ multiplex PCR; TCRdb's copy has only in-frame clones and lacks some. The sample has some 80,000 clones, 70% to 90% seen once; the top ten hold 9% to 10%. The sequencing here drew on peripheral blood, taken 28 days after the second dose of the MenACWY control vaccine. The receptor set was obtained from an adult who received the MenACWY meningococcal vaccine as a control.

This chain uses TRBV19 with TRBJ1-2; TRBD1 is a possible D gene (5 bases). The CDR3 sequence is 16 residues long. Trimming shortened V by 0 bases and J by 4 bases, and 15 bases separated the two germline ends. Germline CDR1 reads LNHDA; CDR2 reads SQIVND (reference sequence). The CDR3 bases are TGTGCCAGTAGTATAGACTCCCGGGACCGAGGCTATGGCTACACCTTC. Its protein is CASSIDSRDRGYGYTF.

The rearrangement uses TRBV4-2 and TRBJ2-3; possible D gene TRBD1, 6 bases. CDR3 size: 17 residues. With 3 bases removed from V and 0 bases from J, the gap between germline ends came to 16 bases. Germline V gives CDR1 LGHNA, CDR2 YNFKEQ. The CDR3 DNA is TGTGCCAGCAGCCAGGAACAGGGACCCCTTAGCACAGATACGCAGTATTTT. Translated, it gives CASSQEQGPLSTDTQYF.

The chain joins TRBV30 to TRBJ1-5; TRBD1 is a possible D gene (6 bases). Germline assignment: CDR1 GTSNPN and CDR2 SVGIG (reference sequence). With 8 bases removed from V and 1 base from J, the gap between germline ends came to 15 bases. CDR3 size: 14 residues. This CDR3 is CASSGTQSNQPQHF. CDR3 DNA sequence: TGTGCCAGCTCCGGGACACAGAGCAATCAGCCCCAGCATTTT.

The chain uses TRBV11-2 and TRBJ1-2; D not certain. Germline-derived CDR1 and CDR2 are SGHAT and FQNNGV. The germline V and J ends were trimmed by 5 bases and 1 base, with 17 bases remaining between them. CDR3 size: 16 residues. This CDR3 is CASSLRNIYNNYGYTF. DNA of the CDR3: TGTGCCAGCAGCCTACGGAACATTTATAATAACTATGGCTACACCTTC.

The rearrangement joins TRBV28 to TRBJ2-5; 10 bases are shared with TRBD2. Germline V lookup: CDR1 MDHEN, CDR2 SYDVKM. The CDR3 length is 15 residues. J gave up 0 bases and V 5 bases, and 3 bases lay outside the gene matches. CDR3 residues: CASSTSGAYQETQYF. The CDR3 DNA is TGTGCCAGCAGTACTAGCGGGGCGTACCAAGAGACCCAGTACTTC.